The rows below give T cell receptor beta chains drawn from one sample of a study of T-cell memory formation after mild COVID-19. One entry per CDR3 protein results from TCRdb running MiXCR on the 5' RACE reads. The sample consists of 270,000 or so distinct CDR3 sequences, 18% of them appearing once. Sequenced input: PBMCs or a T cell subset sorted from them (not recorded which). The receptors shown here come from a man in his late teens or twenties who had mild COVID-19 (a few samples of this study predate the infection). Cell type and time point are not known. Both conserved end residues are part of each CDR3. A D gene is named only where the DNA matches it firmly. Some rows mark clone size as missing; the rest say once, few, many or name a class of expanded clone.

>-|TRBJ2-3|TRBV19|14|-
CASRQEHATDTQYF
TGTGCCAGCCGACAGGAGCACGCCACAGATACGCAGTATTTT
>TRBD1|TRBJ2-7|TRBV4-3|16|-
CASSQDPGTGSYEQYF
TGCGCCAGCAGCCAAGATCCTGGGACAGGGTCCTACGAGCAGTACTTC
>TRBD1|TRBJ2-7|TRBV4-1|16|many
CASSQDPGTGAAKQYF
TGCGCCAGCAGCCAAGATCCCGGGACAGGGGCGGCGAAGCAGTACTTC
>TRBD2|TRBJ2-1|TRBV4-3|19|once
CASSQIKLAGGQGVNEQFF
TGCGCCAGCAGCCAAATAAAACTAGCGGGGGGGCAAGGAGTCAATGAGCAGTTCTTC
>-|TRBJ2-7|TRBV7-2|13|few
CASSSDLSYEQYF
TGTGCCAGCAGCTCAGACCTCTCCTACGAGCAGTACTTC
>TRBD2|TRBJ2-3|TRBV11-2|15|-
CASRGTSGGPRPQYF
TGTGCCAGCAGAGGGACTAGCGGGGGGCCCAGGCCGCAGTATTTT
>-|TRBJ2-2|TRBV10-3|15|few
CAISETGHITGELFF
TGTGCCATCAGTGAGACGGGACACATCACCGGGGAGCTGTTTTTT
>-|TRBJ1-5|TRBV6-1|12|-
CASRRVPQPQHF
TGTGCCAGCAGAAGGGTACCTCAGCCCCAGCATTTT
>TRBD2|TRBJ2-3|TRBV12-3/TRBV12-4|13|few
CASSWTSGDTQYF
TGTGCCAGCAGCTGGACTAGCGGCGATACGCAGTATTTT
>-|TRBJ2-5|TRBV21-1|18|-
CASSKVLIGTGLQETQYF
TGTGCCAGCAGCAAAGTACTTATCGGGACAGGCTTACAAGAGACCCAGTACTTC
>-|TRBJ2-1|TRBV6-5|13|-
CASSYPRANEQFF
TGTGCCAGCAGTTACCCGAGGGCGAATGAGCAGTTCTTC
>TRBD1|TRBJ1-2|TRBV25-1|14|few
CASSGRTGNYGYTF
TGTGCCAGCAGCGGACGGACAGGGAACTATGGCTACACCTTC
>-|TRBJ2-7|TRBV20-1|15|-
CSARAQGVFIYEQYF
TGCAGTGCTAGGGCACAGGGAGTGTTTATCTACGAGCAGTACTTC
>-|TRBJ2-2|TRBV4-3|12|-
CASSRILGELFF
TGCGCCAGCAGCCGCATTTTGGGGGAGCTGTTTTTT
>-|TRBJ2-5|TRBV20-1|13|few
CSAREGAQETQYF
TGCAGTGCTAGAGAGGGGGCCCAAGAGACCCAGTACTTC
>-|TRBJ1-1|TRBV5-6|11|-
CASSFALEAFF
TGTGCCAGCAGCTTCGCGTTAGAAGCTTTCTTT
>TRBD1|TRBJ2-5|TRBV6-1|16|few
CASSEAPQGPQETQYF
TGTGCCAGCAGTGAAGCCCCACAGGGGCCTCAAGAGACCCAGTACTTC
>-|TRBJ1-2|TRBV14|13|-
CASSQGVLSGYTF
TGTGCCAGCAGCCAAGGGGTTCTAAGTGGCTACACCTTC
>TRBD1|TRBJ2-7|TRBV7-6|11|-
CASSYGQGKYF
TGTGCCAGCAGCTACGGACAGGGGAAGTACTTC
>-|TRBJ2-2|TRBV29-1|12|-
CSVEDVVGELFF
TGCAGCGTTGAAGACGTTGTCGGGGAGCTGTTTTTT
>TRBD1|TRBJ1-5|TRBV18|14|-
CASSLPDRPQPQHF
TGTGCCAGCTCATTACCGGACAGGCCTCAGCCCCAGCATTTT
>-|TRBJ2-3|TRBV7-9|17|few
CASSLALQVIGTDTQYF
TGTGCCAGCAGCTTAGCGCTCCAAGTGATCGGCACAGATACGCAGTATTTT
>-|TRBJ1-4|TRBV10-3|13|few
CATAGTSNEKLFF
TGTGCCACGGCCGGGACATCTAATGAAAAACTGTTTTTT
>TRBD2|TRBJ2-2|TRBV4-1|17|-
CASSQDYQRGWTGELFF
TGCGCCAGCAGCCAAGATTACCAGCGGGGATGGACCGGGGAGCTGTTTTTT
>-|TRBJ1-1|TRBV29-1|12|many
CSGILAGSEAFF
TGCAGCGGAATACTGGCAGGGTCTGAAGCTTTCTTT
>TRBD1|TRBJ1-5|TRBV7-2|14|few
CASSFDRGPQPQHF
TGTGCCAGCAGCTTCGACAGGGGGCCTCAGCCCCAGCATTTT
>-|TRBJ2-4|TRBV7-3|16|few
CASSPKREGARNIQYF
TGTGCCAGCAGCCCTAAACGGGAGGGGGCGCGGAACATTCAGTACTTC
>-|TRBJ2-3|TRBV27|15|many
CASSLVGLATDTQYF
TGTGCCAGCAGTTTAGTTGGCCTAGCAACCGATACGCAGTATTTT
>-|TRBJ2-3|TRBV6-6|12|-
CASSSSVDTQYF
TGTGCCAGCAGTTCTTCCGTAGATACGCAGTATTTT
>-|TRBJ2-1|TRBV4-1|13|-
CASSQATGNEQFF
TGCGCCAGCAGCCAAGCCACAGGGAATGAGCAGTTCTTC
>-|TRBJ2-5|TRBV6-2/TRBV6-3|12|few
CASRQDSETQYF
TGTGCCAGCAGGCAAGACTCGGAGACCCAGTACTTC
>TRBD2|TRBJ2-1|TRBV11-2|15|many
CASSPLGLAMGEQFF
TGTGCCAGCAGTCCCCTCGGACTAGCGATGGGTGAGCAGTTCTTC
>-|TRBJ1-4|TRBV7-2|14|few
CASSPGTGNEKLFF
TGTGCCAGCAGCCCCGGGACGGGAAATGAAAAACTGTTTTTT
>-|TRBJ2-3|TRBV6-2/TRBV6-3|15|few
CASKGSHRSADTQYF
TGTGCCAGCAAGGGCTCCCACCGGTCGGCAGATACGCAGTATTTT
>-|TRBJ1-6|TRBV5-5|14|-
CASSSPDLGSPLHF
TGTGCCAGCAGCTCACCGGACCTAGGGTCACCCCTCCACTTT
>TRBD2|TRBJ2-3|TRBV7-2|16|many
CASSPSQAGGTDTQYF
TGTGCCAGCAGCCCCTCCCAAGCGGGGGGCACAGATACGCAGTATTTT
>-|TRBJ2-3|TRBV21-1|15|-
CASRAVQGSTDTQYF
TGTGCCAGCAGGGCGGTACAGGGGTCAACAGATACGCAGTATTTT
>-|TRBJ2-1|TRBV9|12|-
CASSAGGREQFF
TGTGCCAGCAGCGCCGGGGGTAGGGAGCAGTTCTTC
>-|TRBJ1-6|TRBV21-1|17|-
CASSKALVRAAWSPLHF
TGTGCCAGCAGCAAAGCGCTCGTCCGGGCAGCTTGGTCACCCCTCCACTTT
>TRBD2|TRBJ2-5|TRBV6-5|15|-
CASTPGTSGGKTQYF
TGTGCCAGCACCCCCGGGACCTCGGGAGGGAAGACCCAGTACTTC
>-|TRBJ2-2|TRBV5-1|14|few
CASSLFAAAGELFF
TGCGCCAGCAGCTTATTTGCGGCCGCCGGGGAGCTGTTTTTT